The 24 T cell receptor beta chains below come from one sample, sequenced in a study of blood T cell repertoires in COVID-19. Some clones are missing from TCRdb's copy, which holds only in-frame ones; the method was immunoSEQ multiplex PCR. The sample has approximately 220,000 clones, 80% to 85% seen once. Sequencing was performed on peripheral blood. The receptor source for this set is a woman between 55 and 75 years old who had recovered from COVID-19.

The chain carries TRBV7-2 and TRBJ1-5, with 8 bases aligning to TRBD1. Per the germline V gene, CDR1 is SGHTA and CDR2 is FQGNSA. The CDR3 extends over 16 amino acids. The V gene end was trimmed by 2 bases and the J gene end by 1 base; junction bases not matched to a gene: 4. CDR3 in amino acids: CASSLLDRGSNQPQHF. The CDR3 bases are TGTGCCAGCAGCTTACTAGACAGGGGCAGCAATCAGCCCCAGCATTTT.

V is TRBV5-1 and J is TRBJ1-2; possibly TRBD1 for D (6 bases). CDR1 SGHRS and CDR2 YFSETQ come from the germline V gene. The CDR3 loop spans 14 amino acids. V was trimmed by 1 base and J by 5 bases, leaving 12 bases between them. In DNA, the CDR3 is TGCGCCAGCAGCTTGTGGGAGCAGGGGTATGGCTACACCTTC. Its protein is CASSLWEQGYGYTF.

This rearrangement joins TRBV2 to TRBJ1-1; D is undetermined. This CDR3 has 13 residues. The V gene's germline CDR1 is SNHLY and CDR2 FYNNEI. Trimming removed 3 bases from V and 4 bases from J, with 9 bases in between. The CDR3, as DNA: TGTGCCAGCAGTGAGGGCAGGCGCACTGAAGCTTTCTTT. Protein product: CASSEGRRTEAFF. The full variable domain, its missing parts supplied by reference TRBV2 and TRBJ1-1, is EPEVTQTPSHQVTQMGQEVILRCVPISNHLYFYWYRQILGQKVEFLVSFYNNEISEKSEIFDDQFSVERPDGSNFTLKIRSTKLEDSAMYFCASSEGRRTEAFFGQGTRLTVV.

The chain employs TRBV4-1 and TRBJ2-1, with D perhaps matching TRBD2 (5 bases). This CDR3 region has 19 residues. The V end was cut by 2 bases, the J end by 0 bases, with 20 bases between. CDR1 is MGHRA and CDR2 is YSYEKL in the germline V gene. CDR3 sequence: CASSQLTLRPAGSYNEQFF. The CDR3, as DNA: TGCGCCAGCAGCCAATTGACTCTTAGACCGGCGGGCTCCTACAATGAGCAGTTCTTC.

The sample holds one count of this clone. The chain joins TRBV7-2 to TRBJ2-3; D may be TRBD1 (6 bases). CDR1 and CDR2 (germline): SGHTA, FQGNSA. V lost 6 bases and J lost 2, with 12 bases in between. This CDR3 comprises 14 residues. The CDR3 sequence is CASRTGAATDTQYF. CDR3 DNA: TGTGCCAGCAGGACAGGAGCAGCCACAGATACGCAGTATTTT.

The chain recombines TRBV7-8 with TRBJ2-1; TRBD1 matches 8 bases. The CDR3 contains 13 residues. The V gene end was trimmed by 4 bases and the J gene end by 15 bases; junction bases not matched to a gene: 11. Germline CDR1 SGHVS, CDR2 FQNEAQ. The chain's CDR3 is CASSSLDRVPSFF. The DNA for the CDR3 is TGTGCCAGCAGCTCCCTGGACAGGGTCCCGTCGTTCTTC.

Only a few counts were recorded for this clone. The chain uses TRBV3-1 (or the pseudogene TRBV3-2) and TRBJ2-7; 12 nucleotides match TRBD2. The CDR3 is made up of 15 amino acids. The trim removed 2 bases at V and 6 bases at J, leaving 5 bases unmatched. CDR1 is LGHDT and CDR2 is YNNKEL in the germline V gene (reference sequence). The CDR3 region has the DNA TGTGCCAGCAGCCAACCAGGACTAGCGGGGCGCGAGCAGTACTTC. Its translation: CASSQPGLAGREQYF.

The V gene is TRBV19, the J gene TRBJ1-5; D is undetermined. This CDR3 has 15 amino acids. Per the germline V gene, CDR1 is LNHDA and CDR2 is SQIVND (reference sequence). V lost 2 bases, J lost 6 bases, and 14 bases lay in between. CDR3 protein: CASSIRWQSGQPQHF. CDR3 DNA: TGTGCCAGTAGTATACGGTGGCAGTCAGGTCAGCCCCAGCATTTT.

This clone was observed a few times. The J gene is TRBJ2-2, the V gene TRBV30; D unresolved. Trimming removed 2 bases from V and 5 bases from J, with 6 bases in between. Germline V gene sequence: CDR1 GTSNPN, CDR2 SVGIG (reference sequence). The CDR3 extends over 12 amino acids. In DNA form, the CDR3 reads TGTGCCTGGAGTCCTTCTACCGGGGAGCTGTTTTTT. It specifies CAWSPSTGELFF.

V usage is TRBV15 and J usage is TRBJ1-2, with unresolved D. The V gene lost 0 bases and the J gene lost 8 bases, with 7 bases spanning the gap. Germline V CDR1 and CDR2: LNHNV, YYDKDF (reference sequence). The CDR3 consists of 12 residues. The CDR3 bases are TGTGCCACCAGCAGAGATTCGGGAGGCTACACCTTC. Its translation: CATSRDSGGYTF.

This rearrangement joins TRBV3-1 (or the pseudogene TRBV3-2) to TRBJ2-3; 12 bases are shared with TRBD2. CDR1 LGHDT and CDR2 YNNKEL come from the germline V gene (reference sequence). Trimming at V came to 4 bases and at J to 5 bases, leaving 4 bases not matched to a gene. The CDR3 sequence is 15 residues long. The CDR3 loop is CASSPGLAGLDTQYF. The CDR3 nucleotides read TGTGCCAGCAGCCCCGGACTAGCGGGGTTAGATACGCAGTATTTT.

This clone was recorded a few times. This chain connects TRBV6-2 or TRBV6-3 to TRBJ2-7; D ambiguous. V was cut by 5 bases and J by 5 bases, with 7 bases left in between. Germline V gene lookup returns CDR1 MNHEY and CDR2 SVGEGT. There are 11 residues in the CDR3. The CDR3 DNA reads as TGTGCCAGCAGTATGGGCCACGAGCAGTACTTC. Protein: CASSMGHEQYF.

This chain uses TRBV7-9 with TRBJ2-2; 7 positions match TRBD1. Losses at the gene ends were 3 bases for V and 2 bases for J; bases not matched to a gene: 9. Germline CDR1 SEHNR, CDR2 FQNEAQ (reference sequence). The CDR3 extends over 17 amino acids. CDR3 coding DNA: TGTGCCAGCAGCTTTCCTCACAGGGGTCACAACACCGGGGAGCTGTTTTTT. Encoded protein: CASSFPHRGHNTGELFF.

The chain is built from TRBV18 and TRBJ1-2; TRBD1 agrees at 10 bases. V lost 8 bases and J lost 4; bases outside the gene matches: 16. CDR1 KGHSH and CDR2 LQKENI come from the germline V gene. There are 17 residues in the CDR3. The CDR3 nucleotides are TGTGCCAGCACCTCGGCTTGGACAGGGGGTTTGGTCTATGGCTACACCTTC. Translation gives CASTSAWTGGLVYGYTF.

This clone was found once. The genes are TRBV30 and TRBJ2-7; D is possibly TRBD2 (7 bases). The ends were cut back, 0 bases at V and 4 bases at J, with 16 bases in the middle. Germline CDR1 GTSNPN, CDR2 SVGIG (reference sequence). CDR3 length: 15 amino acids. The CDR3 DNA reads as TGTGCCTGGAGTGTTGGGGGGGCAAGTTGGTACGAGCAGTACTTC. Translating gives CAWSVGGASWYEQYF.

This CDR3 is CASSTTGEIGEKLFF. The CDR3 DNA is TGTGCCAGCAGCACGACAGGGGAGATAGGTGAAAAACTGTTTTTT. This chain connects TRBV5-4 to TRBJ1-4; 8 positions match TRBD1. Germline V gene lookup returns CDR1 SGHNT and CDR2 YYREEE (reference sequence). The CDR3 runs 15 residues. Unmatched junction bases numbered 9, after V lost 4 bases and J lost 7 bases.

The chain joins TRBV27 to TRBJ2-3; 9 bases fit TRBD2. Germline assignment: CDR1 MNHEY and CDR2 SMNVEV (reference sequence). The CDR3 is made up of 15 amino acids. Trimming at V came to 4 bases and at J to 4 bases, leaving 6 bases not matched to a gene. CDR3: CASSSFAGGPDTQYF. CDR3 nucleotide sequence: TGTGCCAGCAGTTCCTTCGCGGGGGGGCCAGATACGCAGTATTTT.

This chain joins TRBV27 and TRBJ2-7; D unresolved. The CDR3 sequence is 14 residues long. CDR1 and CDR2 from the germline V gene are MNHEY and SMNVEV (reference sequence). Deletions cut 4 bases from V and 2 bases from J, with 12 bases between. The CDR3 loop is CASSWAGSPYEQYF. DNA for the CDR3: TGTGCCAGCAGTTGGGCCGGCAGCCCCTACGAGCAGTACTTC.

The chain recombines TRBV6-5 with TRBJ2-1, with no clear D. In germline, CDR1 is MNHEY, CDR2 SVGAGI. Trimming shortened V by 6 bases and J by 5 bases, and 8 bases separated the two germline ends. The CDR3 is made up of 12 amino acids. The CDR3 region has the DNA TGTGCCAGCAGCCCGAACAACAATGAGCAGTTCTTC. This sequence encodes CASSPNNNEQFF.

The chain couples TRBV12-5 to TRBJ1-1; 7 bases fit TRBD1. With V trimmed by 4 bases and J by 4 bases, 6 bases remained unmatched. The CDR3 is made up of 14 amino acids. Looked up from germline, CDR1 is LGHNT and CDR2 is FRNRAP. This chain's CDR3 is CASGSQGVSTEAFF. In nucleotides, the CDR3 is TGTGCTAGTGGTTCCCAGGGGGTGAGCACTGAAGCTTTCTTT.

V is TRBV5-1 and J is TRBJ2-1; TRBD2 matches 13 bases. V trimming: 4 bases; J trimming: 9 bases; junction bases outside the gene matches: 10. The CDR3 contains 16 residues. Germline V lookup: CDR1 SGHRS, CDR2 YFSETQ. CDR3 DNA: TGCGCCAGCAGCGAAGGGACTAGCGGGACCTACGGTGAGCAGTTCTTC. Translation: CASSEGTSGTYGEQFF.

The chain uses TRBV5-1 and TRBJ1-2; weak D call: TRBD1 (5 bases). The CDR3 is 14 residues long. The V end lost 0 bases, the J end lost 3 bases, and 9 bases lay between the germline ends. CDR1 is SGHRS and CDR2 is YFSETQ in the germline V gene. The CDR3 sequence: CASSLATDYYGYTF. The DNA for the CDR3 is TGCGCCAGCAGCTTGGCGACAGACTACTATGGCTACACCTTC.

This chain links TRBV24-1 with TRBJ2-2; TRBD1 aligns across 8 bases. This CDR3 is 16 amino acids long. Looked up from germline, CDR1 is KGHDR and CDR2 is SFDVKD. Losses at the gene ends were 2 bases for V and 4 bases for J; bases not matched to a gene: 5. CDR3 protein: CATSDSGQGSTGELFF. The DNA for the CDR3 is TGTGCCACCAGTGATTCCGGACAGGGCTCCACCGGGGAGCTGTTTTTT.

The chain recombines TRBV5-1 with TRBJ2-1; TRBD2 matches at 11 bases. Trimming cost V 0 bases and J 6 bases; bases outside gene matches: 2. Germline values: CDR1 SGHRS, CDR2 YFSETQ. The CDR3 sequence is 15 residues long. The CDR3: CASSLVTSGANEQFF. The CDR3 nucleotides are TGCGCCAGCAGCTTGGTGACTAGCGGGGCCAATGAGCAGTTCTTC.